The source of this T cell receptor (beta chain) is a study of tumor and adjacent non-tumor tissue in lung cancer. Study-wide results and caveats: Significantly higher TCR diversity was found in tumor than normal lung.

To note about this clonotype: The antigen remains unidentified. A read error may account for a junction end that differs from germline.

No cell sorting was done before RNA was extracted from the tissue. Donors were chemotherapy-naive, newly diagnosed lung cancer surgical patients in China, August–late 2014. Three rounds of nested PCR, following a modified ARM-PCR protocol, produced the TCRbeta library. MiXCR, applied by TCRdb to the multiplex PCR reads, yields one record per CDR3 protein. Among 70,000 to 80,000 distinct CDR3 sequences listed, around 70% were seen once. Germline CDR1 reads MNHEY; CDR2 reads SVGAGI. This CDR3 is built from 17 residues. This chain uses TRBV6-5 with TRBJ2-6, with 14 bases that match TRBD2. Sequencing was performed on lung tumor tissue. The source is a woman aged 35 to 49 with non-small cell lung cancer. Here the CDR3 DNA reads TGTGCTAGCAGTTACGGGACTAGCGGGAGTGAGGCCAACGTCCTGACTTTC. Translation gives CASSYGTSGSEANVLTF.